This T cell receptor beta chain was documented in a study of shared T cell receptors in the human thymus. This clone has just a few counts. V gave up 4 bases and J gave up 7 bases, with 20 bases separating them. In germline, CDR1 is SQVTM, CDR2 ANQGSEA. There are 15 residues in the CDR3. Only in-frame clones appear in the TCRdb table, and some are missing; sequencing was by immunoSEQ multiplex PCR. The table records hundreds of thousands of clones, about 80% of them present only once. The same data also contributed to another study, on human thymus T cells. From that study: In corrective heart surgery, resections were taken, and these provided the thymus tissue.

Material for sequencing was thymocytes. V usage is TRBV29-1 and J usage is TRBJ2-1, with D possibly matching TRBD2 (6 bases). The TCR comes from a boy in the first two years of life with a congenital heart defect. The CDR3 DNA reads as TGCAGCGTTGTCCCGGGAGCGACCTACCCTAATGAGCAGTTCTTC. Residues: CSVVPGATYPNEQFF.